This entry is about one T cell receptor (beta chain). What it binds is not known. The length of the CDR3 is 15 residues. Germline lookup yields CDR1 SGHDT and CDR2 YYEEEE. Trimming took 1 base from V and 4 from J; bases not matched to a gene: 6. This sample is part of a study of graft-versus-host responses after intestinal transplantation. Turning to the study itself: Multivisceral, liver-intestinal, or isolated intestinal grafts were transplanted into recipients.

Libraries were prepared by immunoSEQ multiplex PCR; TCRdb keeps only in-frame clonotypes and omits some of them. The data show some 100,000 clones, with 85% to 95% seen just once and around 0.07% held by the top ten. The source was unstimulated CD8+ T cells sorted from spleen or lymph node cells, collected before transplant. The J gene is TRBJ2-3, the V gene TRBV5-6; 7 bases map to TRBD2. This sequence was found in a human donor who was the organ donor for an intestinal transplant. In DNA form, the CDR3 reads TGTGCCAGCAGCTTGCCAGCGGGGAGGGCAGATACGCAGTATTTT. This translates into CASSLPAGRADTQYF. The full variable domain, rest sourced from reference TRBV5-6 and TRBJ2-3, is DAGVTQSPTHLIKTRGQQVTLRCSPKSGHDTVSWYQQALGQGPQFIFQYYEEEERQRGNFPDRFSGHQFPNYSSELNVNALLLGDSALYLCASSLPAGRADTQYFGPGTRLTVL.